This TCR beta chain appears in the sequencing data of a study of CD8 T cells in ankylosing spondylitis. Study-wide points: The clones that were linked to disease were reported to be significantly enriched in matched synovial fluid samples from ankylosing spondylitis patients.

Many counts were recorded for this clonotype. Its antigen is unidentified. TCRdb reprocessed the 5' RACE reads with MiXCR, giving one entry per CDR3 protein. This table has 200,000 to 250,000 distinct CDR3 sequences, roughly 10% appearing once. V lost 6 bases, J lost 12 bases, and 24 bases lay in between. This CDR3 has 15 amino acids. The J gene is TRBJ1-5, the V gene TRBV12-3 or TRBV12-4, with a possible D match to TRBD1 (6 bases). Sequences were obtained from blood, either unsorted or a sorted T cell fraction (not recorded which). The receptor was derived from a male donor with ankylosing spondylitis or in good health (not recorded which). CDR3 nucleotides: TGTGCCAGCAGGAGGGGGGCCACCTCCTCTTCACTCCAGCATTTT. It encodes CASRRGATSSSLQHF.